This TCR beta chain appears in the sequencing data of a study of PD-1 blockade in classical Hodgkin lymphoma (TCRdb year 2020). For the wider study: Nivolumab dosing was 3 mg/kg intravenously every 2 weeks, continuing until either disease progression or unacceptable toxicity. A peripheral blood immune signature of response to PD-1 blockade in classical Hodgkin lymphoma was defined using TCR beta sequencing and CyTOF. The research as a whole found: Trial patients achieving complete response had baseline diversity similar to newly diagnosed patients, whereas partial responders and progressors had significantly lower diversity. The study was limited to a single clinical trial cohort, and causes of repertoire differences, possibly disease activity or prior therapy, remained undefined. Lower diversity was observed in patients in whom nivolumab was started less than 1 year after ASCT, and these patients were excluded from later analyses so that confounding by immune reconstitution would be avoided. By C4D1, a significant rise was seen in CD4+ TCR diversity but not in CD8+ TCR diversity (p=0.0027 vs p=0.16), and the rise was most apparent among complete responders (p=0.02). Baseline TCR diversity was reported as lower in newly diagnosed patients than in healthy donors, and lower still in relapsed/refractory patients.

There are 13 amino acids in the CDR3, from cysteine to phenylalanine inclusive. CDR3 DNA is the only sequence kept; it has 39 bases, read in frame from the first base. Between the V and J ends, shortened by 6 bases and 7 bases respectively, the junction contains 12 bases. CDR1 and CDR2, per the germline V gene, are MNHEY and SVGAGI. The time point label, read with the paper, signifies: cycle 2 day 1 (C2D1) of nivolumab. Every trial patient had relapsed following autologous stem cell transplantation, and prior brentuximab vedotin exposure was what differed among cohorts A, B and C. The trial cohort comprised some 60 patients with relapsed/refractory classical Hodgkin lymphoma whose best overall responses were complete response, partial response or progressive disease. Trial patients were treated with single-agent nivolumab in the multi-cohort phase II CheckMate 205 trial. An independent review committee assessed best overall response by applying the 2007 International Working Group response criteria. Trial PBMCs were collected immediately before nivolumab initiation (C1D1) and during therapy at cycle 2 day 1 and cycle 4 day 1. After peripheral blood was drawn into 8 mL Vacutainer Cell Preparation Tubes, PBMCs were isolated by centrifugation and then cryopreserved.

Genomic DNA was extracted with the Qiagen DNeasy kit from unsorted PBMCs and from negatively selected CD4+ and CD8+ fractions. Amplification of TCR beta CDR3 regions was done by immunoSEQ multiplex PCR with primers that anneal to V and J segments. A synthetic immune receptor repertoire was used to minimize amplification bias, and remaining bias was computationally removed after sequencing. As for how the authors treated the data: Repertoire diversity was quantified as the Shannon entropy index using custom Python scripts. Unsorted, CD4+ and CD8+ repertoires were analyzed separately, except in combined analyses where CD4+ and CD8+ sequences were merged in silico. Clonal expansion was defined as a frequency increase of at least 2-fold after treatment compared with C1D1, and clones undetected at baseline were assigned a pseudocount of 0.5. Singleton clones were defined as clones with 0 or 1 copy at C1D1, and non-singleton clones were defined as clones with 2 or more copies. Clones expanded in unsorted samples were annotated as CD4+, CD8+ or unknown by matching protein sequences in sorted samples from the same patient. Diversity changes from C1D1 to C4D1 were tested in paired samples using Wilcoxon tests. The immuneACCESS repertoire file appears here via TCRdb, limited to in-frame rearrangements. These files lack a portion of the clones; in checked studies, under half of the deficit traces to unresolved V genes, and the cause of the others is not known. V, J and clone size are those of that table, while D and trimming were read from the DNA. Across this sample there are 25,000 to 35,000 clones, with roughly 70% seen only once. The ten largest clones represent roughly 15% of the sample.

As to this clone: Its antigen remains undetermined. Within one base of it there is no much larger clone, and no base qualities were kept. Within the sample, other DNA sequences also encode this same CDR3.

The specimen was peripheral blood mononuclear cells (PBMCs), collected before the second cycle of nivolumab. This chain is built from TRBV6-5 and TRBJ1-4, with the D gene uncertain. This receptor was taken from a human donor with classical Hodgkin lymphoma. The nucleotide sequence is TGTGCCAGCAGCTATGGGCGGGCTGAAAAACTGTTTTTT. It is translated as CASSYGRAEKLFF.